The 3 T cell receptor beta chains below were found in one sample sequenced in a study of monozygotic twins with cystic fibrosis. The repertoire was sequenced with immunoSEQ multiplex PCR; TCRdb's copy has only in-frame clones and lacks some. This table holds 20,000 to 25,000 clones, less than 98% found once. Material: blood. The origin of the receptors is a girl aged 5-17 years with cystic fibrosis.

The rearrangement joins TRBV7-2 to TRBJ1-5; perhaps TRBD1 as D (5 bases). Germline assignment: CDR1 SGHTA and CDR2 FQGNSA. Trimming shortened V by 1 base and J by 4 bases, and 11 bases separated the two germline ends. This CDR3 is 15 amino acids long. CDR3 sequence (DNA): TGTGCCAGCAGCTTAGGGGGGTTTCGGAATCAGCCCCAGCATTTT. As protein: CASSLGGFRNQPQHF.

This chain links TRBV28 with TRBJ1-5, with 7 nucleotides matching TRBD1. This CDR3 spans 15 amino acids. V was pared by 3 bases and J by 6 bases, with 8 bases of the junction left unmatched. Per the germline V gene, CDR1 is MDHEN and CDR2 is SYDVKM. The DNA of the CDR3 is TGTGCCAGCAGTTTTCGGGACAGATCTCGTCAGCCCCAGCATTTT. Its translation is CASSFRDRSRQPQHF.

CDR3 protein: CASSHGYNEQFF. In DNA, the CDR3 is TGCGCCAGCAGCCATGGATACAATGAGCAGTTCTTC. This chain links TRBV5-1 with TRBJ2-1; D is ambiguous. The CDR3 runs 12 residues. The germline V gene has CDR1 SGHRS and CDR2 YFSETQ. Trimming took 4 bases from V and 4 from J, leaving 6 bases between them.